This T cell receptor beta chain was profiled in a study of T-cell memory formation after mild COVID-19. Study at large: There were largely donor-specific TCR clusters. Study-wide findings and caveats: CD4+ contracting clones were mainly CM and EM; CD8+ ones, EMRA. Whether day 37 second-wave clones are SARS-CoV-2-specific was not confirmed.

TCR alpha and TCR beta cDNA libraries with sample barcodes and UMIs came from 5'RACE using constant-segment primers. TCRdb independently ran MiXCR on the 5' RACE reads; one entry per CDR3 protein. The sample holds around 400,000 distinct CDR3 sequences, 24% seen once. In regard to this clonotype: No antigen is known for it.

V gave up 3 bases and J gave up 5 bases, with 18 bases separating them. Germline lookup yields CDR1 LGHDT and CDR2 YNNKEL (reference sequence). This CDR3 has 16 amino acids. The TCR comes from an adult woman who had mild COVID-19 (a few samples of this study predate the infection). Cell type and time point are not known. The chain employs TRBV3-1 and TRBJ2-3; possibly TRBD2 for D (6 bases). Material: PBMCs or a T cell subset sorted from them (not recorded which). CDR3 region: CASSHRLDSAQDTQYF. The CDR3 DNA reads as TGTGCCAGCAGCCACAGACTAGACTCTGCACAAGATACGCAGTATTTT.